The following is a T cell receptor (beta chain) sequence with its context. Its antigen remains unidentified. With 60 Vbeta and 13 Jbeta primers, the PCR was carried out. Generated by immunoSEQ multiplex PCR, the TCRdb table keeps only in-frame clones and is missing some. The table shows about 140,000 clones, with 82% occurring only once. The sample comes from a study of cytomegalovirus exposure and HLA in healthy donors. Study observations and caveats: Association of a missense DCLRE1C variant with TCR beta V- and J-gene trimming was reported in a later analysis. A reported reduction in N-insertions relative to the roughly 700-donor mean was seen in an Asian-associated ancestry cluster in a later analysis.

V lost 3 bases to trimming and J lost 8 bases, with 10 bases between them. Germline-derived CDR1 and CDR2 are ENHRY and SYGVKD. This CDR3 region has 12 residues. The chain recombines TRBV10-3 with TRBJ1-2, with D unclear. This TCR was sampled from a woman in her 50s in good health and CMV-seropositive. The sample taken for sequencing was PBMCs. The CDR3 nucleotides read TGTGCCATCAGTGATCGCGGGAGGGGCTACACCTTC. Residues: CAISDRGRGYTF.